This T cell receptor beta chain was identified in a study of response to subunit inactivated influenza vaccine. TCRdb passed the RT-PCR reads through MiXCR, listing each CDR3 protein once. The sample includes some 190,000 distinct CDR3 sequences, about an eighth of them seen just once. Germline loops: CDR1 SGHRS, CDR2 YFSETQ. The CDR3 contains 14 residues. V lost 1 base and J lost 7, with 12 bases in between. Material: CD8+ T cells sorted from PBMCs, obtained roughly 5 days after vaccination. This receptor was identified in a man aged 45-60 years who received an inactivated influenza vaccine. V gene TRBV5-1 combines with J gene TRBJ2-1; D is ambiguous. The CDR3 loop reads CASSLLRSGNEQFF. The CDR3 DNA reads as TGCGCCAGCAGCTTGTTACGTTCTGGGAATGAGCAGTTCTTC.